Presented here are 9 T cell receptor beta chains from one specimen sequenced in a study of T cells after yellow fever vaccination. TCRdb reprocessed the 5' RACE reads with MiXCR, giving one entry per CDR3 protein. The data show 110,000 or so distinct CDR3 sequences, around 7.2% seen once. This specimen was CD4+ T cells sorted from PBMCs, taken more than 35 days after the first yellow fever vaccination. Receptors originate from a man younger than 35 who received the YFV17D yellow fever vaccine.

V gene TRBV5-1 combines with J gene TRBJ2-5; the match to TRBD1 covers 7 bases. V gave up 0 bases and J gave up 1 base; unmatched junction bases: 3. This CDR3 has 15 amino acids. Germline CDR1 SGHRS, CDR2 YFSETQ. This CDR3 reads CASSLAGQTQETQYF. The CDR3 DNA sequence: TGCGCCAGCAGCTTGGCGGGACAGACCCAAGAGACCCAGTACTTC.

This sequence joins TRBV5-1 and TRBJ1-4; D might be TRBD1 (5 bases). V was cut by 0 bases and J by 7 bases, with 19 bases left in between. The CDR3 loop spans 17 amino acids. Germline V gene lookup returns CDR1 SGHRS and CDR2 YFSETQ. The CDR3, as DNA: TGCGCCAGCAGCTTGGGTGTGGGGCATCCGGGAGGTGAAAAACTGTTTTTT. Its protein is CASSLGVGHPGGEKLFF.

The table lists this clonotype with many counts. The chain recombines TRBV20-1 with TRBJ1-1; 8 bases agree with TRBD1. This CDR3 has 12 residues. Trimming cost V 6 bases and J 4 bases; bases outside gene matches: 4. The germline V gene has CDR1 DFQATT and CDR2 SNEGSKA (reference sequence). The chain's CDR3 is CSARTGGTEAFF. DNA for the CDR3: TGCAGTGCCCGAACAGGGGGCACTGAAGCTTTCTTT.

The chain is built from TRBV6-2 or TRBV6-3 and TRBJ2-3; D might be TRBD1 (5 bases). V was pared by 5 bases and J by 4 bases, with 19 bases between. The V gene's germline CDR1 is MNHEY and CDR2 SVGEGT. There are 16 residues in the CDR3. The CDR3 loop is CASSPRQGIISDTQYF. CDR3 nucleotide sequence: TGTGCCAGCAGTCCCCGGCAGGGTATTATATCAGATACGCAGTATTTT.

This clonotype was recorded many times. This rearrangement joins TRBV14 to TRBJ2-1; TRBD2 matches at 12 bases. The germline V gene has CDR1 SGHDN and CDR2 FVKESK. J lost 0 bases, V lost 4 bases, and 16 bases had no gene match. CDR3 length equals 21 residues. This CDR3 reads CASSRGLAGALYESSYNEQFF. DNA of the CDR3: TGTGCCAGCAGCCGGGGACTAGCGGGCGCCTTATACGAAAGCTCCTACAATGAGCAGTTCTTC.

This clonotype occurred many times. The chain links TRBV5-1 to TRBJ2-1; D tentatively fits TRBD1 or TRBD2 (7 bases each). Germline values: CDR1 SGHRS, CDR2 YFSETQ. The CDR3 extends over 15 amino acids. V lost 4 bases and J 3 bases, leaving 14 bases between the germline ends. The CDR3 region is CASSPGGQSYNEQFF. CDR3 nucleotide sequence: TGCGCCAGCAGCCCGGGGGGACAGAGCTACAATGAGCAGTTCTTC. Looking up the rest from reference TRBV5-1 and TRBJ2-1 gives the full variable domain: KAGVTQTPRYLIKTRGQQVTLSCSPISGHRSVSWYQQTPGQGLQFLFEYFSETQRNKGNFPGRFSGRQFSNSRSEMNVSTLELGDSALYLCASSPGGQSYNEQFFGPGTRLTVL.

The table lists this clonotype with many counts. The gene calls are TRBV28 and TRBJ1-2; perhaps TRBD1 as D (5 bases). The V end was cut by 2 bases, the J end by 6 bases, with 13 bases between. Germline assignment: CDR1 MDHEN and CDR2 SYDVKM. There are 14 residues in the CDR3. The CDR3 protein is CASSLGGVSNGYTF. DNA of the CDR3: TGTGCCAGCAGTTTAGGAGGGGTATCAAATGGCTACACCTTC.

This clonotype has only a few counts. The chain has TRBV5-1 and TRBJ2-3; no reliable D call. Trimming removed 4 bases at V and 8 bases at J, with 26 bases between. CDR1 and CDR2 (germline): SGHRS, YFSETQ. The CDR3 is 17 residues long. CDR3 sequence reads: CASSLLSGSADPSTQYF. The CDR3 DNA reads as TGCGCCAGCAGCCTTTTATCTGGTTCGGCGGATCCCTCTACGCAGTATTTT.

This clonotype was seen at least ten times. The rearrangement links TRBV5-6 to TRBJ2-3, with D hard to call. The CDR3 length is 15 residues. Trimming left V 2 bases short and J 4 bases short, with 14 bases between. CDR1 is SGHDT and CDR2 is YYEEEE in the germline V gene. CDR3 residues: CASSFRAGLADTQYF. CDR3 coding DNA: TGTGCCAGCAGCTTTCGTGCCGGGCTTGCAGATACGCAGTATTTT.